This T cell receptor (beta chain) was observed in a study of OX40 agonist ivuxolimab in advanced cancers. Study-level background: Every 2 weeks, patients received ivuxolimab intravenously, dosed at 0.01 to 10 mg/kg. Three dose-escalation patients had partial responses: one with hepatocellular carcinoma and two with cutaneous melanoma. Study results and limitations: At 0.1 to 3.0 mg/kg, CD4+ and CD8+ blood T cells expanded clonally by week 6.

The V segment lost 4 bases and the J segment 1 base; nucleotides outside the gene matches: 12. The germline V gene encodes CDR1 SQVTM and CDR2 ANQGSEA. The CDR3 covers 16 residues. Turning to this clone: The antigen remains undetermined.

Profiled with immunoSEQ multiplex PCR; TCRdb holds only in-frame clones, not every one. The table includes under 13,000 clones, approximately 80% detected once. The chain recombines TRBV29-1 with TRBJ1-2, with TRBD1 matching over 7 bases. This sequence originates from an adult with an advanced solid tumor such as melanoma, head and neck, liver or kidney cancer. Sequenced here: CD4+ or CD8+ T cells sorted from blood, sampled in a trial of the OX40 agonist ivuxolimab. In DNA, the CDR3 is TGCAGCGTTGCAAATTATCCGGGACAGATTAACTATGGCTACACCTTC. This gives the protein CSVANYPGQINYGYTF.